This T cell receptor (beta chain) emerged from a study of T cells in Graves' hyperthyroidism and ophthalmopathy. Study results and caveats: Among thyroid clonotypes expanded above 0.001, most also appeared in blood.

Uncontrolled infection, other autoimmune disease, pregnancy or lactation barred patients from enrollment. Trimming took off 0 bases at V and 2 bases at J, with 10 bases between the two ends. This CDR3 has 14 residues. Germline loops: CDR1 DFQATT, CDR2 SNEGSKA (reference sequence). With respect to this clonotype: The antigen is not known.

Amplified regions were TCR beta CDR3 sequences from RNA transcripts. HTBI primers drove first-round RT-PCR of the TCR CDR3. Using its own MiXCR run on the multiplex PCR reads, TCRdb lists one record per CDR3 protein. This table holds 550,000 to 700,000 distinct CDR3 sequences, under 60% found once. The sequence derives from an adult woman with Graves' disease, either hyperthyroidism or ophthalmopathy (not recorded which). Sample: peripheral blood or thyroid tissue (not recorded which). The rearrangement joins TRBV20-1 to TRBJ1-2; D might be TRBD1 (6 bases). CDR3 nucleotides: TGCAGTGCTAGAGATTTTGGGACAAACTATGGCTACACCTTC. Protein product: CSARDFGTNYGYTF.